The T cell receptor beta chain described here comes from a study of somatic mutations in cytotoxic T cells in rheumatoid arthritis. TCRdb's table, derived via immunoSEQ multiplex PCR, lists solely in-frame clones and lacks some. The sample includes about 30,000 clones, 75% to 85% of them seen just once. From germline, CDR1 is MDHEN and CDR2 SYDVKM. Trimming cost V 3 bases and J 4 bases, with 13 bases left between them. This CDR3 is 15 amino acids long. V gene TRBV28 combines with J gene TRBJ1-5; D gene uncertain. Sequencing input: CD8+ T cells sorted from blood. The sequence was collected from an adult with rheumatoid arthritis. CDR3 bases: TGTGCCAGCAGTTTGCGGGGTGAAGGAAATCAGCCCCAGCATTTT. The encoded protein is CASSLRGEGNQPQHF. The complete variable domain, with remaining parts taken from reference TRBV28 and TRBJ1-5, reads DVKVTQSSRYLVKRTGEKVFLECVQDMDHENMFWYRQDPGLGLRLIYFSYDVKMKEKGDIPEGYSVSREKKERFSLILESASTNQTSMYLCASSLRGEGNQPQHFGDGTRLSIL.